These 3 T cell receptor beta chains were all obtained from the same sample, sequenced in a study of T cells in Graves' hyperthyroidism and ophthalmopathy. Amplification yielded TCR beta CDR3 regions, with RNA transcripts as the source. In the first-round RT-PCR of the TCR CDR3, the HTBI primer set was used. TCRdb re-derived calls from the multiplex PCR reads in MiXCR, one entry per CDR3 protein. The sample carries 600,000 or so distinct CDR3 sequences, 13% to 15% recorded once. The sequenced material came from blood. These receptors all stem from a woman between 45 and 65 years old with Graves' ophthalmopathy.

This clonotype has just a few counts. J is TRBJ1-5 and V is TRBV7-9; D call uncertain. The V gene lost 1 base and the J gene lost 4 bases, with 26 bases spanning the gap. Germline V lookup: CDR1 SEHNR, CDR2 FQNEAQ (reference sequence). This CDR3 is built from 20 residues. The CDR3 coding sequence is TGTGCCAGCAGCTTAGTCCCCCCTACCCACACTACACGGAATAATCAGCCCCAGCATTTT. It codes for CASSLVPPTHTTRNNQPQHF.

V usage is TRBV6-1 and J usage is TRBJ2-7; 8 nucleotides line up with TRBD1. This CDR3 is built from 14 residues. In germline, CDR1 is MNHNS, CDR2 SASEGT. The trim removed 6 bases at V and 6 bases at J, leaving 10 bases unmatched. The CDR3 DNA sequence: TGTGCCAGCAGCATGCCGGGACAGGTTATCGAGCAGTACTTC. Translation gives CASSMPGQVIEQYF.

The chain links TRBV4-1 to TRBJ2-7; D may be TRBD1 or TRBD2 (5 bases each). The germline gives CDR1 MGHRA, CDR2 YSYEKL. This CDR3 spans 15 amino acids. V shed 5 bases and J shed 5 bases, with 19 bases lying between them. As DNA, the CDR3 is TGCGCCAGCAGCAAATCGGGACCGCCCTCTGACGAGCAGTACTTC. Amino acids: CASSKSGPPSDEQYF.